Below are 9 T cell receptor beta chains sequenced from a single sample in a study of T cells expressing NK-cell markers. With the 5' RACE reads reprocessed, TCRdb shows one record per CDR3 protein and no DNA. Seen in this sample are about 390,000 distinct CDR3 sequences; the ten most common clones hold roughly a tenth. Material for sequencing was blood T cells: a sorted CD56 or NKG2C T cell subset, CD4+ or CD8+ T cells, or bulk PBMC T cells (not recorded which). The receptors come from a woman in her forties or fifties in good health.

The chain links TRBV20-1 to TRBJ2-2. This CDR3 is 11 amino acids long. Per germline, CDR1 DFQATT and CDR2 SNEGSKA (reference sequence). The CDR3 loop is CSAREGGELFF.

The chain has TRBV15 and TRBJ2-1; TCRdb names TRBD2, which stays unverified in the absence of DNA. Germline V gives CDR1 LNHNV, CDR2 YYDKDF (reference sequence). The CDR3 sequence is 14 residues long. The CDR3 is CASTTSGGYNEQFF.

The V gene is TRBV29-1, the J gene TRBJ2-4; the TCRdb D gene call, TRBD2, has no DNA to confirm it. Germline-derived CDR1 and CDR2 are SQVTM and ANQGSEA. The CDR3 is made up of 14 amino acids. CDR3 sequence: CSVEGLAGVNIQYF.

The rearrangement links TRBV14 to TRBJ1-1; absent DNA, TCRdb's TRBD1 call cannot be checked. Germline V gene data show CDR1 as SGHDN and CDR2 as FVKESK. CDR3 length: 15 residues. The CDR3 reads CASSQAWDRGLQAFF.

The chain carries TRBV21-1 and TRBJ1-4. TRBV21-1 is given as a pseudogene. The CDR3 runs to 15 residues. The CDR3 region is CASSVRRRDNEKLFF.

V usage is TRBV11-3 and J usage is TRBJ1-2; the D call of TRBD1 rests on TCRdb alone, since no DNA is present to check it. Germline-derived CDR1 and CDR2 are SGHNT and YENEEA. The CDR3 is made up of 13 amino acids. The CDR3 reads CASSTIPGYGYTF.

The V and J genes are TRBV7-2 and TRBJ1-5; TCRdb picks TRBD1, but there is no DNA to check that call. Germline assignment: CDR1 SGHTA and CDR2 FQGNSA. The CDR3 contains 15 residues. The CDR3 here is CASSLGPVPPQPQHF.

V and J are TRBV14 and TRBJ2-3. Germline CDR1 reads SGHDN; CDR2 reads FVKESK. The CDR3 totals 16 residues. The CDR3 loop is CASSQLFSLSTDTQYF.

V is TRBV6-2 or TRBV6-3 and J is TRBJ1-5. The germline V gene has CDR1 MNHEY and CDR2 SVGEGT. This CDR3 spans 13 amino acids. The CDR3 here is CATMDRSNQPQHF.